This T cell receptor (beta chain) originates from a study of cytomegalovirus exposure and HLA in healthy donors. As for the study in general: Genetic ancestry analysis placed more than 80% of the 350 to 500 donors that were genotyped in the Caucasian-associated cluster.

It was with 60 Vbeta and 13 Jbeta primers that the PCR ran. The data were produced by immunoSEQ multiplex PCR, yet TCRdb's version contains in-frame clones alone and is incomplete. The sample records about 110,000 clones, roughly 66% being singletons. Study results and caveats: Listed as cytomegalovirus-associated were around 160 TCR beta chains. Later on, analysis showed that most CMV-associated TCR beta chains appeared to be HLA-restricted.

Concerning this clone itself: Its antigen is undetermined.

The CDR3 covers 16 residues. Germline CDR1 and CDR2: PRHDT and FYEKMQ (reference sequence). V lost 5 bases, J lost 4 bases, and 11 bases stayed unmatched. Nominally healthy donors provided the samples, though records likely missed some immune exposures. The V call is TRBV13, the J call TRBJ2-3, with 8 nucleotides matching TRBD2. Sequences were obtained from PBMCs. The TCR originated in a woman aged 30 to 39 in good health and CMV-seronegative. As DNA, the CDR3 is TGTGCCAGCAGCCCGGCGGGAAGCGGGAGCCCAGATACGCAGTATTTT. This sequence encodes CASSPAGSGSPDTQYF.